The rows below give T cell receptor beta chains drawn from one sample of a study of T cell changes during pregnancy in multiple sclerosis. Profiled with immunoSEQ multiplex PCR; TCRdb holds only in-frame clones, not every one. The sample carries approximately 100,000 clones, about 91% recorded once. This sample comprised peripheral blood, obtained in the second trimester of pregnancy. The receptors shown here come from a female donor with multiple sclerosis, enrolled in a pregnancy study. Each CDR3 is given without its conserved first and last residue. Not every row has a clone size; where given, it reads once, few, many or a size class.

j_gene: TRBJ1-5
v_gene: TRBV19
abundance: .
len: 13
CDR3aa: ASSISTRGGQPQH

j_gene: TRBJ2-7
v_gene: TRBV19
abundance: .
len: 11
CDR3aa: ASSIADSIEQY

j_gene: TRBJ2-7
v_gene: TRBV5-1
abundance: .
len: 15
CDR3aa: ASSLGKAGLSSYEQY

j_gene: TRBJ1-2
v_gene: TRBV29-1
abundance: .
len: 11
CDR3aa: SSWTGGHYGYT

j_gene: TRBJ1-1
v_gene: TRBV12-5
abundance: .
len: 15
CDR3aa: ASGPRSPTGDHTEAF

j_gene: TRBJ2-1
v_gene: TRBV11-2
abundance: few
len: 13
CDR3aa: ASSSSAGANNEQF

j_gene: TRBJ1-4
v_gene: TRBV29-1
abundance: .
len: 10
CDR3aa: SVAATNEKLF

j_gene: TRBJ2-3
v_gene: TRBV5-6
abundance: .
len: 13
CDR3aa: ASSLEREGPDTQY

j_gene: TRBJ2-1
v_gene: TRBV20-1
abundance: .
len: 9
CDR3aa: SARDSPGQF

j_gene: TRBJ1-1
v_gene: TRBV6-1
abundance: .
len: 12
CDR3aa: ASTWGHQNTEAF

j_gene: TRBJ2-4
v_gene: TRBV19
abundance: .
len: 12
CDR3aa: ASSIEQGKNIQY

j_gene: TRBJ1-1
v_gene: TRBV9
abundance: .
len: 14
CDR3aa: ASSVEQGASNTEAF

j_gene: TRBJ1-5
v_gene: TRBV27
abundance: .
len: 12
CDR3aa: ASSPRGESQPQH

j_gene: TRBJ2-3
v_gene: TRBV27
abundance: .
len: 14
CDR3aa: ASRPTSERGTDTQY

j_gene: TRBJ1-4
v_gene: TRBV5-1
abundance: .
len: 13
CDR3aa: ASSLGGTGGEKLF

j_gene: TRBJ2-1
v_gene: TRBV27
abundance: .
len: 11
CDR3aa: ASGQGAYNEQF

j_gene: TRBJ2-1
v_gene: TRBV15
abundance: once
len: 12
CDR3aa: ATSRRSGDNEQF

j_gene: TRBJ2-7
v_gene: TRBV19
abundance: .
len: 16
CDR3aa: ASSPSGMRFSITYEQY

j_gene: TRBJ2-5
v_gene: TRBV28
abundance: .
len: 12
CDR3aa: ASSLRGVGETQY

j_gene: TRBJ2-1
v_gene: TRBV7-9
abundance: .
len: 14
CDR3aa: ASSFIIDTILHEQF

j_gene: TRBJ1-5
v_gene: TRBV10-2
abundance: .
len: 14
CDR3aa: ASSESKGPRFQPQH

j_gene: TRBJ2-5
v_gene: TRBV19
abundance: .
len: 11
CDR3aa: ASSEQARETQY

j_gene: TRBJ2-2
v_gene: TRBV15
abundance: .
len: 11
CDR3aa: ATKDSYTGELF

j_gene: TRBJ2-7
v_gene: TRBV4-3
abundance: .
len: 16
CDR3aa: ASSQAGTSGASSYEQY

j_gene: TRBJ1-3
v_gene: TRBV27
abundance: .
len: 11
CDR3aa: ASMEHSGNTIY

j_gene: TRBJ2-4
v_gene: TRBV29-1
abundance: .
len: 15
CDR3aa: SVVPGRLALAKNIQY

j_gene: TRBJ1-4
v_gene: TRBV6-5
abundance: .
len: 14
CDR3aa: ASSYSRFGANEKLF

j_gene: TRBJ2-7
v_gene: TRBV5-1
abundance: .
len: 13
CDR3aa: ASSWGLAGTYEQY

j_gene: TRBJ2-5
v_gene: TRBV4-1
abundance: .
len: 14
CDR3aa: ASSLLSPGVSETQY

j_gene: TRBJ2-2
v_gene: TRBV11-2
abundance: .
len: 14
CDR3aa: ASSRPSGTNTGELF

j_gene: TRBJ1-1
v_gene: TRBV6-5
abundance: .
len: 12
CDR3aa: ASRLDSVNTEAF

j_gene: TRBJ2-5
v_gene: TRBV28
abundance: .
len: 14
CDR3aa: ASSSQGVTLKETQY

j_gene: TRBJ1-1
v_gene: TRBV5-1
abundance: .
len: 12
CDR3aa: ASSLGSSGTEAF

j_gene: TRBJ1-2
v_gene: TRBV27
abundance: few
len: 10
CDR3aa: ASKGGNYGYT

j_gene: TRBJ2-1
v_gene: TRBV7-7
abundance: once
len: 13
CDR3aa: ASSLGTSGINEQF

j_gene: TRBJ1-5
v_gene: TRBV5-6
abundance: .
len: 13
CDR3aa: ASSLTGQGNQPQH

j_gene: TRBJ2-5
v_gene: TRBV7-6
abundance: .
len: 13
CDR3aa: ASSPRQGEPGTQY

j_gene: TRBJ1-2
v_gene: TRBV6-5
abundance: .
len: 11
CDR3aa: ASSQQGALGYT

j_gene: TRBJ2-1
v_gene: TRBV6-6
abundance: .
len: 14
CDR3aa: ASSTPGTSPHNEQF

j_gene: TRBJ2-3
v_gene: TRBV5-1
abundance: .
len: 9
CDR3aa: ASTQVDTQY

j_gene: TRBJ2-7
v_gene: TRBV6-1
abundance: once
len: 12
CDR3aa: ASSGRGTGYEQY

j_gene: TRBJ2-7
v_gene: TRBV28
abundance: .
len: 13
CDR3aa: ASTFADRSIREQY

j_gene: TRBJ1-1
v_gene: TRBV18
abundance: few
len: 12
CDR3aa: ASSPQVANTEAF

j_gene: TRBJ2-2
v_gene: TRBV4-2
abundance: .
len: 17
CDR3aa: ASSQTLAGVGASTGELF

j_gene: TRBJ2-2
v_gene: TRBV18
abundance: .
len: 9
CDR3aa: ASSKTGELF

j_gene: TRBJ2-1
v_gene: TRBV7-6
abundance: few
len: 14
CDR3aa: ASSLRLAGDYNEQF

j_gene: TRBJ2-2
v_gene: TRBV30
abundance: .
len: 13
CDR3aa: AWSVRGGSTGELF

j_gene: TRBJ1-4
v_gene: TRBV28
abundance: .
len: 13
CDR3aa: ASSLVEGRGEKLF

j_gene: TRBJ1-4
v_gene: TRBV5-1
abundance: .
len: 14
CDR3aa: ASSLASGGGDEKLF

j_gene: TRBJ2-1
v_gene: TRBV30
abundance: .
len: 13
CDR3aa: AWSVILAGNNEQF

j_gene: TRBJ1-5
v_gene: TRBV28
abundance: .
len: 14
CDR3aa: ASPPPGTGGGQPQH

j_gene: TRBJ2-1
v_gene: TRBV7-7
abundance: .
len: 11
CDR3aa: ASSPAGGNEQF

j_gene: TRBJ2-1
v_gene: TRBV4-3
abundance: .
len: 13
CDR3aa: ASSQGSLAGVEQF